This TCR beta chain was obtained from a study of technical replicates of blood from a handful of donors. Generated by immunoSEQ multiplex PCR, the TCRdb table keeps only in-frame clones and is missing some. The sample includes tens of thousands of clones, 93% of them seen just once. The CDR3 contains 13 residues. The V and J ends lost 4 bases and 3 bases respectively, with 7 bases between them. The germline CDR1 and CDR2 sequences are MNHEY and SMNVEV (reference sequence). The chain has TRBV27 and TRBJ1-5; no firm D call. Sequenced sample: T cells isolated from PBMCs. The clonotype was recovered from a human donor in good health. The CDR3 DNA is TGTGCCAGCAGTTCCTCCCTCAATCAGCCCCAGCATTTT. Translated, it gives CASSSSLNQPQHF.